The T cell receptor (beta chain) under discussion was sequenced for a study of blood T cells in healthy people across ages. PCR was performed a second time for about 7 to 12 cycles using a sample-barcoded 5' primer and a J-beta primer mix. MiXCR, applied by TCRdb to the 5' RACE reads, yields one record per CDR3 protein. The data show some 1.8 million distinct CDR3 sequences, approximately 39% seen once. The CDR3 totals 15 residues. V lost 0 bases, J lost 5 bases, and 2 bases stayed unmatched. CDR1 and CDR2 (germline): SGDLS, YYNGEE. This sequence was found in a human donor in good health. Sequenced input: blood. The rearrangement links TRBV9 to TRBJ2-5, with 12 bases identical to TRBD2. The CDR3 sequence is CASSVASGGAETQYF. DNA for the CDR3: TGTGCCAGCAGCGTAGCTAGCGGGGGGGCTGAGACCCAGTACTTC. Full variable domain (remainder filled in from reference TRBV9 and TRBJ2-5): DSGVTQTPKHLITATGQRVTLRCSPRSGDLSVYWYQQSLDQGLQFLIQYYNGEERAKGNILERFSAQQFPDLHSELNLSSLELGDSALYFCASSVASGGAETQYFGPGTRLLVL.